Below, 12 T cell receptor beta chains from the same sample are listed, as sequenced in a study of identical twins. TCRdb reprocessed the 5' RACE reads via MiXCR and lists one record per CDR3 protein. The sample yields 250,000 to 300,000 distinct CDR3 sequences, more than 8% seen once. The sample was also reused in another study, on yellow fever vaccine responses in identical twins.

Input material: CD8+ T cells sorted from blood. The receptor source for this set is a woman aged 18 to 35 in good health.

The J gene is TRBJ2-1, the V gene TRBV11-2; perhaps TRBD2 as D (6 bases). The CDR3 extends over 14 amino acids. Germline V lookup: CDR1 SGHAT, CDR2 FQNNGV. V was shortened by 11 bases and J by 3 bases, with 17 bases between the two germline ends. Here the CDR3 reads CASRRAGLYNEQFF. In DNA, the CDR3 is TGTGCCTCGAGGAGGGCTGGTCTCTACAATGAGCAGTTCTTC.

In this sample, this clonotype turned up many times. The chain combines TRBV4-2 with TRBJ2-7, with 7 positions matching TRBD2. Germline CDR1 and CDR2: LGHNA and YNFKEQ. The CDR3 spans 14 residues. V shed 5 bases and J 2 bases; nucleotides not matched to a gene: 6. The CDR3, as DNA: TGTGCCAGCAGCGCCGGGGAGGGAGCCTACGAGCAGTACTTC. This codes for CASSAGEGAYEQYF.

Ten or more counts support this clonotype. This chain joins TRBV27 and TRBJ2-7; 8 nucleotides line up with TRBD1. This CDR3 is built from 16 residues. The germline V gene has CDR1 MNHEY and CDR2 SMNVEV (reference sequence). V was clipped by 2 bases and J by 7 bases; unmatched bases: 13. The CDR3 sequence: CASSLGGGTGLWEQYF. The CDR3 bases are TGTGCCAGCAGTTTAGGAGGAGGGACAGGTCTTTGGGAGCAGTACTTC.

This clonotype was found many times. This chain links TRBV6-2 or TRBV6-3 with TRBJ1-6, with a tentative D call TRBD1 (5 bases). V was trimmed by 5 bases and J by 5 bases, leaving 16 bases between them. The germline CDR1 and CDR2 sequences are MNHEY and SVGEGT. The CDR3 loop spans 16 amino acids. The CDR3 coding sequence is TGTGCCAGCAGTCAGACGGGGGAAGGCGATAATTCACCCCTCCACTTT. As protein: CASSQTGEGDNSPLHF.

The table lists this clonotype with many counts. The gene calls are TRBV7-9 and TRBJ2-1; possible D gene TRBD1, 6 bases. Germline V gene data show CDR1 as SEHNR and CDR2 as FQNEAQ (reference sequence). Deletions cut 5 bases from V and 0 bases from J, with 11 bases between. This CDR3 comprises 15 residues. CDR3 nucleotide sequence: TGTGCCAGCAGCCCCCGGGACACCTCCTACAATGAGCAGTTCTTC. As protein: CASSPRDTSYNEQFF.

V usage is TRBV11-2 and J usage is TRBJ2-7; 7 bases agree with TRBD1. The CDR3 runs 14 residues. V shed 0 bases, J shed 4 bases, and the junction held 3 bases outside the gene matches. The germline V gene encodes CDR1 SGHAT and CDR2 FQNNGV. CDR3 amino acids: CASSLDTGAYEQYF. The CDR3, as DNA: TGTGCCAGCAGCTTAGATACAGGGGCTTACGAGCAGTACTTC.

There are a few counts of this clonotype. This chain connects TRBV28 to TRBJ2-2, with D perhaps matching TRBD2 (6 bases). Germline V gene lookup returns CDR1 MDHEN and CDR2 SYDVKM. The CDR3 is 18 amino acids. Trimming shortened V by 6 bases and J by 0 bases, and 20 bases separated the two germline ends. The DNA for the CDR3 is TGTGCCAGCAGGGACTTAGGCCGGAGGGGACCGAACACCGGGGAGCTGTTTTTT. It yields the protein CASRDLGRRGPNTGELFF.

The chain employs TRBV7-2 and TRBJ2-5; D remains unclear. The germline V and J ends were trimmed by 2 bases and 5 bases, with 9 bases remaining between them. Germline values: CDR1 SGHTA, CDR2 FQGNSA. The CDR3 has 13 residues. The CDR3 region is CASSLWAKETQYF. In DNA, the CDR3 is TGTGCCAGCAGCTTATGGGCGAAGGAGACCCAGTACTTC. The full variable domain, in which reference TRBV7-2 and TRBJ2-5 provide the parts outside the CDR3, is GAGVSQSPSNKVTEKGKDVELRCDPISGHTALYWYRQSLGQGLEFLIYFQGNSAPDKSGLPSDRFSAERTGGSVSTLTIQRTQQEDSAVYLCASSLWAKETQYFGPGTRLLVL.

J is TRBJ2-5 and V is TRBV11-3; TRBD2 aligns across 8 bases. The germline gives CDR1 SGHNT, CDR2 YENEEA. V was pared by 6 bases and J by 2 bases, with 14 bases of the junction left unmatched. CDR3 length: 17 residues. The CDR3, as DNA: TGTGCCAGCAGTCCCCGCGGGAGGTCCCAAGATCAAGAGACCCAGTACTTC. This gives the protein CASSPRGRSQDQETQYF.

About this clonotype: Possible read error: a much larger clone is one base away. The V call is TRBV27, the J call TRBJ2-7; D might be TRBD1 (6 bases). CDR1 is MNHEY and CDR2 is SMNVEV in the germline V gene (reference sequence). Trimming shortened V by 2 bases and J by 3 bases, and 11 bases separated the two germline ends. This CDR3 has 14 residues. CDR3 loop: CASSLTQGHYEQYF. CDR3 nucleotides: TGTGCCAGCAGTTTAACACAGGGTCACTACGAGCAGTACTTC.

The chain joins TRBV21-1 to TRBJ2-5; the table gives TRBD2 as D, unverified against the DNA. TRBV21-1 is a documented pseudogene. CDR3 length: 22 amino acids. The CDR3: CASSKAVGGLRSSGTSTKTQYF. CDR3 nucleotide sequence: TGTGCCAGCAGCAAAGCGGTGGGGGGTCTGAGGTCTAGCGGGACCTCGACGAAGACCCAGTACTTC.

The chain combines TRBV23-1 with TRBJ2-5, with D perhaps matching TRBD2 (6 bases). TRBV23-1 is flagged as an ORF with uncertain function. The CDR3 extends over 14 amino acids. Trimming pared 3 bases from V and 2 bases from J, leaving 10 bases between. The CDR3 sequence is CASSHQDYQETQYF. The CDR3 region has the DNA TGCGCCAGCAGTCATCAGGACTATCAAGAGACCCAGTACTTC.